The rows below give T cell receptor beta chains drawn from one sample of a study of cytomegalovirus exposure and HLA in healthy donors. Clones were read by immunoSEQ multiplex PCR, and TCRdb kept only the in-frame ones, dropping some. The sample lists fewer than 250,000 clones, more than 75% seen once, with roughly 6% in the top ten. Sequencing input: PBMCs. The source is a man aged 40-49 years in good health and CMV-seropositive. The CDR3 runs from the conserved cysteine through the conserved F or W. D genes are given only for firm matches. A clone size is listed for some rows: how often the clone was seen (once, few, many), or a class if it is expanded.

V gene	D gene	J gene	clone size	CDR3 protein	CDR3 DNA
TRBV7-9	.	TRBJ1-3	.	CASSQETFRSTIYF	TGTGCCAGCAGCCAAGAGACTTTTAGAAGCACCATATATTTT
TRBV5-8	.	TRBJ2-7	.	CASSLAGGGTYEQYF	TGTGCCAGCAGCTTAGCAGGGGGAGGTACCTACGAGCAGTACTTC
TRBV5-1	TRBD1	TRBJ1-1	.	CASSEDRRTEAFF	TGCGCCAGCAGCGAGGACAGGCGGACTGAAGCTTTCTTT
TRBV2	TRBD1	TRBJ2-5	.	CASQEQGVVETQYF	TGTGCCAGCCAGGAACAGGGGGTAGTGGAGACCCAGTACTTC
TRBV28	.	TRBJ1-5	.	CASTPPGSRNQPQHF	TGTGCCAGCACCCCTCCGGGGTCCCGTAATCAGCCCCAGCATTTT
TRBV19	TRBD2	TRBJ2-5	.	CASSILRGETQYF	TGTGCCAGTAGTATACTGCGGGGGGAGACCCAGTACTTC
TRBV2	.	TRBJ1-2	few	CASREDYPYGYTF	TGTGCCAGCAGGGAGGACTACCCCTATGGCTACACCTTC
TRBV29-1	TRBD1	TRBJ2-3	.	CSAHLTGGTQYF	TGCAGCGCTCACCTGACAGGGGGTACGCAGTATTTT
TRBV27	TRBD1	TRBJ2-7	.	CASSSRQGASHEQYF	TGTGCCAGCAGTTCCCGACAGGGGGCCTCCCACGAGCAGTACTTC
TRBV7-9	.	TRBJ1-4	.	CASSLERYPVEKLFF	TGTGCCAGCAGCTTAGAACGGTACCCGGTCGAAAAACTGTTTTTT
TRBV7-2	TRBD1	TRBJ2-5	few	CASSRGQPQETQYF	TGTGCCAGCAGCCGGGGACAGCCCCAAGAGACCCAGTACTTC
TRBV7-9	.	TRBJ2-5	.	CASSLVTGGAQETQYF	TGTGCCAGCAGCTTAGTAACAGGGGGGGCACAAGAGACCCAGTACTTC
TRBV4-2	.	TRBJ2-1	few	CASSQDSTVPNEQFF	TGTGCCAGCAGCCAAGATAGTACAGTCCCCAATGAGCAGTTCTTC
TRBV27	.	TRBJ2-5	.	CASSFSGIGTQYF	TGTGCCAGCAGTTTCTCAGGGATCGGGACCCAGTACTTC
TRBV7-9	TRBD1	TRBJ1-2	once	CASSFGRQGIVYGYTF	TGTGCCAGCAGCTTTGGACGACAGGGAATAGTCTATGGCTACACCTTC
TRBV15	.	TRBJ1-5	.	CATSRDEARYSNQPQHF	TGTGCCACCAGCAGAGATGAAGCGAGATATAGCAATCAGCCCCAGCATTTT
TRBV18	TRBD1	TRBJ1-2	.	CASQSGQNYGYTF	TGTGCCAGCCAATCGGGACAGAACTATGGCTACACCTTC
TRBV19	.	TRBJ2-3	.	CASSPQRPRRTDTQYF	TGTGCCAGTAGTCCCCAGCGACCGAGACGCACAGATACGCAGTATTTT
TRBV7-2	.	TRBJ1-5	.	CASSLGEYSNQPQHF	TGTGCCAGCAGCTTAGGGGAGTATAGCAATCAGCCCCAGCATTTT
TRBV7-3	TRBD2	TRBJ2-2	few	CASSLTGTTHTGELFF	TGTGCCAGCAGCCTAACGGGGACTACACACACCGGGGAGCTGTTTTTT
TRBV6-5	.	TRBJ2-7	.	CASSYRKTWNTYEQYF	TGTGCCAGCAGTTACCGCAAGACATGGAACACCTACGAGCAGTACTTC
TRBV19	TRBD1	TRBJ1-4	few	CASRFGTGIEKLFF	TGTGCCAGTAGATTCGGGACAGGGATTGAAAAACTGTTTTTT
TRBV2	TRBD2	TRBJ2-5	.	CASNRLAGVETQYF	TGTGCCAGCAACCGACTAGCGGGAGTTGAGACCCAGTACTTC
TRBV11-2	TRBD2	TRBJ2-6	.	CASSLGREAGANVLTF	TGTGCCAGCAGCTTGGGGAGGGAAGCCGGGGCCAACGTCCTGACTTTC
TRBV4-1	.	TRBJ1-3	few	CASSQGGGENTIYF	TGCGCCAGCAGCCAAGGAGGGGGTGAAAACACCATATATTTT
TRBV30	TRBD1	TRBJ1-2	.	CAWNRGQRNANYGYTF	TGTGCCTGGAATAGGGGACAGCGAAACGCTAACTATGGCTACACCTTC
TRBV2	.	TRBJ2-1	.	CASSVASYNEQFF	TGTGCCAGCAGTGTCGCTAGTTACAATGAGCAGTTCTTC
TRBV9	.	TRBJ1-1	.	CASSVVRRAIEDLNTEAFF	TGTGCCAGCAGCGTAGTGAGGAGGGCCATAGAGGATTTGAACACTGAAGCTTTCTTT
TRBV15	TRBD1	TRBJ2-7	.	CACGTGAYEQYF	TGTGCGTGCGGGACAGGAGCCTACGAGCAGTACTTC
TRBV19	.	TRBJ1-2	few	CASSTRVGYTF	TGTGCCAGTAGTACCAGGGTTGGCTACACCTTC
TRBV2	TRBD1	TRBJ1-5	.	CASIRDRGNQPQHF	TGTGCCAGCATCAGGGACAGGGGAAATCAGCCCCAGCATTTT